The T cell receptor beta chain described here comes from a study of blood T cell repertoires in COVID-19 (dated by TCRdb to the early 2020s). Broadly, across the study: Collaborator samples came from the United States, Italy and Spain and covered acute and convalescent phases of COVID-19. The repertoires were released in a freely available public database meant as a resource for research on the immune response to SARS-CoV-2. A de-identified subject ID, COVID-19 status, age in years and sex were almost always included in the sample metadata. Samples were obtained from the ongoing ImmuneRACE study (first 160 participants) and from over a thousand subjects provided by 6 global collaborators. The material from the prospective study consisted of cDNA or gDNA derived from T cells, B-cell-depleted T cells, or PBMCs. Subjects who had been exposed to COVID-19, were actively infected with it, or had recovered from it provided the deeply sampled blood TCRbeta repertoires that made up the dataset. Where available, HLA class I and class II types were taken from metadata supplied by the sample provider and were not determined by assay-based typing. On the study overall, not on this receptor specifically: How much clinical and demographic metadata was included differed by source and by participant, and the metadata was provided uncurated.

Remarks on this clone: There is no known antigen for this receptor. Base qualities are not recorded, but no much larger clone differs from it by a single base.

TCRbeta CDR3 regions were amplified from genomic DNA by means of the immunoSEQ Assay, a bias-controlled multiplex PCR. In the original analysis: The number of nucleated cells in each sample was estimated from the amplification of reference gene primers within the assay. To quantify the absolute abundance of each unique TCRbeta CDR3 rearrangement, sequence reads were collapsed and filtered. For each sample, productive Simpson clonality was calculated as the square root of Simpson's diversity index over productive rearrangements. As stored in TCRdb, this immuneACCESS dataset retains in-frame rearrangements with V and J assigned. A fraction of the clones does not appear; measured against another copy, unresolved V genes explain less than half of the discrepancy, and the remainder lacks a known reason. V, J and clone size derive from that table, while D and trimming were established from the DNA sequence. This sample comprises about 190,000 clones, 75% to 85% of them detected only once. The ten largest make up about 15% of the sample.

Enrolling through a virtual design, the prospective study's participants ranged in age from roughly 18 to 89 years and lived across roughly 23 United States geographic areas. In the prospective study, participants were assigned to cohorts based on the clinical history participants reported in a screening survey and a study questionnaire. Mobile phlebotomists in the prospective study collected whole blood, serum and a nasopharyngeal or oropharyngeal swab from every participant. Over a roughly 2-month period, participants in the prospective study had the option of providing additional blood draws and questionnaires. Blood samples from the prospective study were shipped frozen or at room temperature prior to DNA extraction. The germline V gene provides CDR1 SNHLY and CDR2 FYNNEI. V and J are trimmed by 6 bases and 9 bases, and the gene matches miss 14 bases of the junction. Measured from the cysteine to the phenylalanine, the CDR3 is 15 residues long. The only DNA kept is the CDR3, 45 bases in frame from the first base.

This receptor chain uses TRBV2 and TRBJ2-5, with 9 central nucleotides matching TRBD2. The TCR originated in a woman aged 45-60 years with acute COVID-19. Sequencing was performed on PBMCs or T cells enriched from blood (not recorded which). DNA sequence: TGTGCCAGCAGCGTTTCCAGGGTAGCGGGGGTGGCCCAGTACTTC. Translation gives CASSVSRVAGVAQYF.